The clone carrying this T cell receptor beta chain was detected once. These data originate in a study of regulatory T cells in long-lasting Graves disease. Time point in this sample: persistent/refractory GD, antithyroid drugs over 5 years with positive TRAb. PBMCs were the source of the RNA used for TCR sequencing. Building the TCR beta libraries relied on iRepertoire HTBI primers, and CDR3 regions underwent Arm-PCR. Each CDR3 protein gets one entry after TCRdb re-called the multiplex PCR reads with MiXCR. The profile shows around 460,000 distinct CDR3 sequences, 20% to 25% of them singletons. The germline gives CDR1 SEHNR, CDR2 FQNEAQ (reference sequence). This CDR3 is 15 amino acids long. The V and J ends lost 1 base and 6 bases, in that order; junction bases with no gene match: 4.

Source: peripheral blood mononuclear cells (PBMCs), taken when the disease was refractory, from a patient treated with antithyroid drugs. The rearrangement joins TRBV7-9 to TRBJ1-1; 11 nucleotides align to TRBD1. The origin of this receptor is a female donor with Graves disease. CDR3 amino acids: CASSLGTGGGSEAFF. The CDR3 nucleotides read TGTGCCAGCAGCTTAGGGACAGGGGGCGGGTCTGAAGCTTTCTTT.